This TCR beta chain originates from a study of cytomegalovirus exposure and HLA in healthy donors. Details on this clone: As yet, its antigen is unknown.

Study-wide results and limits: HLA-A and HLA-B allele assignments for most subjects were reportedly predicted accurately using TCR beta sequences.

The PCR ran on 60 Vbeta and 13 Jbeta primers. The repertoire was sequenced with immunoSEQ multiplex PCR; TCRdb's copy has only in-frame clones and lacks some. The sample holds 90,000 to 110,000 clones; 83% are singletons and the top ten take over 5%. Donors showed nominal health when sampled, although they likely had unrecorded immune exposures. This CDR3 contains 15 residues. V was shortened by 0 bases and J by 1 base, with 10 bases between the two germline ends. Germline CDR1 is KGHSH and CDR2 is LQKENI. This receptor was identified in a man between 18 and 29 years old in good health and CMV-seronegative. The sequenced sample consisted of PBMCs. The rearrangement joins TRBV18 to TRBJ2-7; D may be TRBD2 (5 bases). The CDR3 loop reads CASSPPGEGSYEQYF. DNA of the CDR3: TGTGCCAGCTCACCACCCGGGGAAGGGTCCTACGAGCAGTACTTC.